This TCR beta chain was found in a study of OX40 agonist ivuxolimab in advanced cancers. The repertoire was sequenced with immunoSEQ multiplex PCR; TCRdb's copy has only in-frame clones and lacks some. This sample has 65,000 to 70,000 clones, with about 80% found just once. Germline assignment: CDR1 SGHNT and CDR2 YYREEE (reference sequence). The ends were cut back, 0 bases at V and 4 bases at J, with 10 bases in the middle. The CDR3 sequence is 14 residues long. The sequences come from CD4+ or CD8+ T cells sorted from blood, collected in a trial of the OX40 agonist ivuxolimab. The receptor was isolated from an adult with an advanced solid tumor such as melanoma, head and neck, liver or kidney cancer. V usage is TRBV5-4 and J usage is TRBJ1-2; no reliable D call. As DNA, the CDR3 is TGTGCCAGCAGCTTGGTTGGTTTTGGCTATGGCTACACCTTC. Its translation: CASSLVGFGYGYTF.